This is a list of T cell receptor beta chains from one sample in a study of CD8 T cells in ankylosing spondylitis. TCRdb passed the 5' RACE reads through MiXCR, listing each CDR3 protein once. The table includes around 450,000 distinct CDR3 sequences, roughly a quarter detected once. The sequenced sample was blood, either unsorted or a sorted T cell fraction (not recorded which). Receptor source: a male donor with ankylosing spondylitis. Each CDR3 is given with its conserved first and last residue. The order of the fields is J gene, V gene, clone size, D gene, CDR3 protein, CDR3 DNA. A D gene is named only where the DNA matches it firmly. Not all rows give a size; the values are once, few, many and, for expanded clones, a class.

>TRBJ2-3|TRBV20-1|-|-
CSARDLYTDTQYF
TGCAGTGCTAGAGATCTGTACACAGATACGCAGTATTTT
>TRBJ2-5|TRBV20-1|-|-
CSQSGKGGALQETQYF
TGCAGTCAAAGCGGAAAAGGGGGAGCGCTCCAAGAGACCCAGTACTTC
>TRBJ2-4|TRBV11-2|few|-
CASSLDGGLLAKNIQYF
TGTGCCAGCAGCTTAGATGGTGGACTGTTAGCCAAAAACATTCAGTACTTC
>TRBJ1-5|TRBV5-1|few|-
CASSLEPGRGNQPQHF
TGCGCCAGCAGCTTGGAGCCGGGCAGGGGTAATCAGCCCCAGCATTTT
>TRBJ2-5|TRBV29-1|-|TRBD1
CSVAGTGGETQYF
TGCAGCGTAGCCGGGACAGGGGGAGAGACCCAGTACTTC
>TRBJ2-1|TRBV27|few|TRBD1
CASSVPGQGEQFF
TGTGCCAGCAGTGTCCCGGGACAGGGTGAGCAGTTCTTC
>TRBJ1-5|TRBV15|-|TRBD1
CATSRGDRAGQPQHF
TGTGCCACCAGCAGAGGGGACAGGGCTGGACAGCCCCAGCATTTT
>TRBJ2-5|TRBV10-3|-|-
CAIRDTGTDLGTQYF
TGTGCCATCAGGGATACCGGGACGGACCTCGGGACCCAGTACTTC
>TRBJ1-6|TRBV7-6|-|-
CASSARGANSPLHF
TGTGCCAGCAGTGCGAGAGGGGCGAATTCACCCCTCCACTTT
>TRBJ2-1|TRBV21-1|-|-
CASTTVAGGVYNEQFF
TGTGCCAGCACTACGGTAGCGGGAGGGGTCTACAATGAGCAGTTCTTC
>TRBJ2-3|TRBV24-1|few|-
CATSDLPSGTDTQYF
TGTGCCACCAGTGATCTTCCGAGCGGCACAGATACGCAGTATTTT
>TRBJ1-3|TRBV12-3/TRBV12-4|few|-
CASSFGRLNSGNTIYF
TGTGCCAGCAGTTTTGGGCGACTTAATTCTGGAAACACCATATATTTT
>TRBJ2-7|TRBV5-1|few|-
CASSRSGTNYEQYF
TGCGCCAGCAGCCGATCCGGGACCAACTACGAGCAGTACTTC
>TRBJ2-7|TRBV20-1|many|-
CSASNSARSYEQYF
TGCAGTGCTAGCAATAGCGCCCGCTCCTACGAGCAGTACTTC
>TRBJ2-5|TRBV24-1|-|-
CATSDVYPSAETQYF
TGTGCCACCAGTGATGTTTACCCGAGCGCGGAGACCCAGTACTTC